The entry below gives a single TCR beta chain sequence along with its context. The antigen is unknown. Profiling relied on immunoSEQ multiplex PCR, and the TCRdb table lists in-frame clones only, not all of them. This table holds fewer than 90,000 clones, roughly 80% found once. Antigen-specific CD4+ T cells were first expanded with viral peptide pools by the ViraFEST assay and only then sequenced. Isolation of CD4+ T cells took place after 10 days of culture. As their vaccination, participants received two doses of either BNT162b2 or mRNA-1273. Peptides at roughly 10 ug/ml and IL-2 at 10 IU/ml were added to a few million PBMC per well. On both days 3 and 7, half of the culture medium was replaced with IL-2 medium. These data are taken from a study of vaccination effects on CD4 cells after COVID-19. Study-level results: Marked clonal contraction of both clone types appeared late after vaccination. Healthy vaccinees had only 1 of 255 vaccine-induced clones cross-react with common cold coronaviruses.

The CDR3 totals 15 residues. The V and J ends lost 4 bases and 8 bases, in that order; junction bases with no gene match: 5. Germline V gives CDR1 LGHNA, CDR2 YNFKEQ. The clonotype comes from a human donor who received a COVID-19 vaccine. This rearrangement joins TRBV4-2 to TRBJ1-6, with 10 positions matching TRBD1. The sequences come from CD4+ T cells from PBMCs cultured with HCoV-OC43 spike peptides, collected after COVID-19 vaccination. Subset described: HCoV-OC43 spike overlapping peptide pool stimulation. The CDR3 here is CASSRGTGADSPLHF. CDR3 coding DNA: TGTGCCAGCAGCCGGGGGACAGGGGCGGATTCACCCCTCCACTTT.